This T cell receptor beta chain was identified during a study of blood T cell repertoires in COVID-19. Per the germline V gene, CDR1 is SNHLY and CDR2 is FYNNEI. Trimming at V came to 1 base and at J to 4 bases, leaving 7 bases not matched to a gene. CDR3 size: 16 residues. The table came from immunoSEQ multiplex PCR; TCRdb's copy has only in-frame clones and leaves some out. The repertoire consists of around 150,000 clones, with approximately 80% occurring once and the leading ten covering roughly 13%. The chain carries TRBV2 and TRBJ2-5, with 9 bases lining up with TRBD2. The receptor comes from an older woman who had recovered from COVID-19. The specimen sequenced was PBMCs or T cells enriched from blood (not recorded which). CDR3 sequence (DNA): TGTGCCAGCAGTGAAGGGCGAGCGGGAGGTGCAGAGACCCAGTACTTC. Amino acids: CASSEGRAGGAETQYF.